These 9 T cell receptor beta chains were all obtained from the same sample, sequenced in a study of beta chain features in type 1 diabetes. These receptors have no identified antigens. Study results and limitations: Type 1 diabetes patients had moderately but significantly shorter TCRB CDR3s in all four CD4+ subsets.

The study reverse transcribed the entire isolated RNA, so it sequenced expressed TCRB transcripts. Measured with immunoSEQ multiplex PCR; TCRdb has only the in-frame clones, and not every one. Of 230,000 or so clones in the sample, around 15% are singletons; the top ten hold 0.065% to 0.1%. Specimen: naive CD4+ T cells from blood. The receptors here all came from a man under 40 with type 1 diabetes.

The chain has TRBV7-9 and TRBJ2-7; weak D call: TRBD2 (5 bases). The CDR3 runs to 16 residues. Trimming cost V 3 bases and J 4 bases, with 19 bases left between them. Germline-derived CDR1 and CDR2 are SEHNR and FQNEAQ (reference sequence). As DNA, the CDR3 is TGTGCCAGCAGCTTTACCCCCCCGGGGAAGAGATACGAGCAGTACTTC. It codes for CASSFTPPGKRYEQYF.

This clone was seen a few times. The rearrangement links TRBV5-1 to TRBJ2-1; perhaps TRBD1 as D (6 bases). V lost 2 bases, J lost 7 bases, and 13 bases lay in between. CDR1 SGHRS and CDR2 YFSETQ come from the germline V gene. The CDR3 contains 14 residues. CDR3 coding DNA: TGCGCCAGCAGCTTCCGCGGACAGCCAAATGAGCAGTTCTTC. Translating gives CASSFRGQPNEQFF.

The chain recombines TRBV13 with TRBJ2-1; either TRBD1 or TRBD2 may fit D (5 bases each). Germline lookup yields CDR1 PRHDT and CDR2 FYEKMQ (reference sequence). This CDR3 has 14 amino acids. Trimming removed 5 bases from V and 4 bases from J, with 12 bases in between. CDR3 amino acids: CASSPTREYNEQFF. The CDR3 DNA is TGTGCCAGCAGCCCGACCAGGGAGTACAATGAGCAGTTCTTC.

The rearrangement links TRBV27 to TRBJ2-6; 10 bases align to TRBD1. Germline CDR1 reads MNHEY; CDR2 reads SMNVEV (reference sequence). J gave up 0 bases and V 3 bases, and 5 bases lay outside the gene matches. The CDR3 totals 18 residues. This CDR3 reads CASSFTGTGVSGANVLTF. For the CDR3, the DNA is TGTGCCAGCAGTTTCACCGGGACAGGGGTCTCTGGGGCCAACGTCCTGACTTTC.

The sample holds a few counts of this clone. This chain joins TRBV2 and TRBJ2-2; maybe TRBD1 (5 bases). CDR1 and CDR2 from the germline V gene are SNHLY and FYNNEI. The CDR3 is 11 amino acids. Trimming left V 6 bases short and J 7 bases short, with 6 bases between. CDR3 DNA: TGTGCCAGCAGAGGGGACGGGGAGCTGTTTTTT. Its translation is CASRGDGELFF.

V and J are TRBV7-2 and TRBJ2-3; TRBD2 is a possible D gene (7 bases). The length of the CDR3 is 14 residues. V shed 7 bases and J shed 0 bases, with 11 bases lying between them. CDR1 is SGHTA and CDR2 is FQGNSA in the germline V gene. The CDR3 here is CASNGGPSTDTQYF. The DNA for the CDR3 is TGTGCCAGCAACGGGGGGCCTAGCACAGATACGCAGTATTTT.

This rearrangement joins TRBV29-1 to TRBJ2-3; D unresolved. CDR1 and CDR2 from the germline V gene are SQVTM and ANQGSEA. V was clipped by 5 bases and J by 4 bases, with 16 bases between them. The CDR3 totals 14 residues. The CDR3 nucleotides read TGCAGCGTTACACGTTTGTTAGTCGCAGATACGCAGTATTTT. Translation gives CSVTRLLVADTQYF.

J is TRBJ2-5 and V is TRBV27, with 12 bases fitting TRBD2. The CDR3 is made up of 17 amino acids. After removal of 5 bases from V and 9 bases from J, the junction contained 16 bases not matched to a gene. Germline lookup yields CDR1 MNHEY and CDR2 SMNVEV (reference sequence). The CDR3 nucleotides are TGTGCCAGCAGTAGGGAATTTGGGACTAGCGGGCGTTGGGCCCAGTACTTC. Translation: CASSREFGTSGRWAQYF.

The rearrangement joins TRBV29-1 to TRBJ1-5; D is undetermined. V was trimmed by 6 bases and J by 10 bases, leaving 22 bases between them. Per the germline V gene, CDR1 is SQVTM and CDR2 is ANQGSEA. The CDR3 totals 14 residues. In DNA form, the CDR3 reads TGCAGCGTAGCATACGGTGTAGGCAATGGACCCCAGCATTTT. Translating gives CSVAYGVGNGPQHF.